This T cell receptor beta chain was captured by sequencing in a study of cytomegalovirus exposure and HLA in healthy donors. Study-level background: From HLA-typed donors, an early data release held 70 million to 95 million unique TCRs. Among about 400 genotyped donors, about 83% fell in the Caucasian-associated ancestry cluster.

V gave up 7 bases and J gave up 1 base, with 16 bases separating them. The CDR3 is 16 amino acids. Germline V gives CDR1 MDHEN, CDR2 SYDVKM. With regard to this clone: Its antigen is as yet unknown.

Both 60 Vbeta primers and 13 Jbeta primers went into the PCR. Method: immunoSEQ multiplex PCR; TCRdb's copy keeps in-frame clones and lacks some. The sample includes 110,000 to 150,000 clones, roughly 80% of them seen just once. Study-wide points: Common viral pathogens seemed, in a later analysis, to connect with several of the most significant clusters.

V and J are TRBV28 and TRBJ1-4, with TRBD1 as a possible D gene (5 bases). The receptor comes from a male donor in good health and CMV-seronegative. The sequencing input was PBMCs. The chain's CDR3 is CASTPPTGGTNEKLFF. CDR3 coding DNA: TGTGCCAGCACCCCTCCCACCGGGGGAACTAATGAAAAACTGTTTTTT.